Below are 18 T cell receptor beta chains sequenced from a single sample in a study of cytomegalovirus exposure and HLA in healthy donors. Primers: 60 Vbeta forward and 13 Jbeta reverse. Assay used: immunoSEQ multiplex PCR; TCRdb lists only in-frame clones, some missing. The sample has 100,000 to 150,000 clones, approximately 69% seen once. Sequenced material: PBMCs. Source of these receptors: a man aged 35 to 55 in good health and CMV-seropositive.

The chain has TRBV6-1 and TRBJ1-1, with 8 bases lining up with TRBD1. CDR3 length: 13 amino acids. After removal of 11 bases from V and 3 bases from J, the junction contained 8 bases not matched to a gene. CDR1 and CDR2 (germline): MNHNS, SASEGT. CDR3 sequence: CAVRQGKDTEAFF. In DNA, the CDR3 is TGTGCCGTCAGACAGGGGAAGGACACTGAAGCTTTCTTT.

The V call is TRBV27, the J call TRBJ2-3, with D perhaps matching TRBD1 (5 bases). Germline V gene data show CDR1 as MNHEY and CDR2 as SMNVEV (reference sequence). The ends were cut back, 3 bases at V and 1 base at J, with 8 bases in the middle. CDR3 length: 14 residues. DNA for the CDR3: TGTGCCAGCAGTTTTTCGACAGGCACAGATACGCAGTATTTT. Its translation is CASSFSTGTDTQYF.

The chain couples TRBV18 to TRBJ1-1; a weak D match, TRBD1 (6 bases). Germline V gene data show CDR1 as KGHSH and CDR2 as LQKENI. This CDR3 comprises 13 residues. With 4 bases removed from V and 1 base from J, the gap between germline ends came to 7 bases. This CDR3 is CASSQGGNTEAFF. In DNA, the CDR3 is TGTGCCAGCTCACAAGGGGGGAACACTGAAGCTTTCTTT. The whole variable domain, remainder taken from reference TRBV18 and TRBJ1-1, is NAGVMQNPRHLVRRRGQEARLRCSPMKGHSHVYWYRQLPEEGLKFMVYLQKENIIDESGMPKERFSAEFPKEGPSILRIQQVVRGDSAAYFCASSQGGNTEAFFGQGTRLTVV.

V gene TRBV5-4 combines with J gene TRBJ1-6; possibly TRBD1 for D (5 bases). With 0 bases removed from V and 7 bases from J, the gap between germline ends came to 11 bases. Germline V CDR1 and CDR2: SGHNT, YYREEE (reference sequence). The CDR3 spans 15 residues. CDR3: CASSLVGVNNSPLHF. CDR3 nucleotide sequence: TGTGCCAGCAGCTTGGTAGGGGTTAACAATTCACCCCTCCACTTT.

V and J are TRBV4-1 and TRBJ2-7; TRBD2 matches 10 bases. This CDR3 contains 15 residues. Germline V gene data show CDR1 as MGHRA and CDR2 as YSYEKL. V lost 4 bases and J lost 5; bases outside the gene matches: 8. CDR3 residues: CASSPTLAGAHEQYF. As DNA, the CDR3 is TGCGCCAGCAGCCCTACCCTAGCGGGAGCCCACGAGCAGTACTTC.

CDR3 coding DNA: TGTGCCAGCAGCCCCTACCGTCCCTCTGGGGCCAACGTCCTGACTTTC. The encoded protein is CASSPYRPSGANVLTF. J is TRBJ2-6 and V is TRBV7-3; D is undetermined. Germline V gene sequence: CDR1 SGHTA, CDR2 FQGTGA. CDR3 size: 16 residues. V shed 5 bases and J shed 0 bases, with 11 bases lying between them.

This rearrangement joins TRBV7-2 to TRBJ2-3, with 7 bases matching TRBD2. Germline V lookup: CDR1 SGHTA, CDR2 FQGNSA. This CDR3 comprises 16 residues. V was pared by 2 bases and J by 2 bases, with 7 bases of the junction left unmatched. The CDR3 coding sequence is TGTGCCAGCAGCTTAACCCTAGCGGCAGCCACAGATACGCAGTATTTT. Amino acids: CASSLTLAAATDTQYF.

In this sample, this clone turned up a few times. This chain connects TRBV6-1 to TRBJ2-4; D is undetermined. Germline V CDR1 and CDR2: MNHNS, SASEGT. This CDR3 is 11 amino acids long. The V end was cut by 8 bases, the J end by 6 bases, with 8 bases between. CDR3 loop: CASQVGNIQYF. The CDR3 DNA sequence: TGTGCCAGCCAGGTGGGAAACATTCAGTACTTC.

V gene TRBV5-1 combines with J gene TRBJ1-4; TRBD1 agrees at 7 bases. After removal of 4 bases from V and 0 bases from J, the junction contained 9 bases not matched to a gene. The CDR3 extends over 17 amino acids. Germline CDR1 and CDR2: SGHRS and YFSETQ. CDR3 protein: CASSPSRDRATNEKLFF. In nucleotides, the CDR3 is TGCGCCAGCAGCCCAAGCCGGGACAGAGCAACTAATGAAAAACTGTTTTTT.

The chain has TRBV5-4 and TRBJ1-2, with 7 bases that match TRBD1. The V and J ends lost 0 bases and 6 bases, in that order; junction bases with no gene match: 2. Per germline, CDR1 SGHNT and CDR2 YYREEE (reference sequence). CDR3 length equals 13 residues. The CDR3 loop reads CASSLETGNGYTF. The CDR3 DNA is TGTGCCAGCAGCTTGGAGACAGGGAATGGCTACACCTTC.

The chain joins TRBV9 to TRBJ2-1, with 9 positions matching TRBD2. The CDR3 runs to 16 residues. Germline-derived CDR1 and CDR2 are SGDLS and YYNGEE. Germline trimming cut 0 bases from V and 5 bases from J; bases unmatched to any gene: 6. The CDR3 loop is CASSVEAGGINNEQFF. The CDR3 region has the DNA TGTGCCAGCAGCGTAGAGGCGGGGGGGATAAACAATGAGCAGTTCTTC.

The rearrangement joins TRBV7-2 to TRBJ2-1, with 8 bases fitting TRBD2. Germline V gene lookup returns CDR1 SGHTA and CDR2 FQGNSA. The CDR3 loop spans 14 amino acids. CDR3 amino acids: CAKGSGSSYNEQFF. In DNA form, the CDR3 reads TGTGCTAAGGGGAGCGGGAGTTCCTACAATGAGCAGTTCTTC.

V is TRBV2 and J is TRBJ1-5; no firm D call. The ends were cut back, 6 bases at V and 4 bases at J, with 7 bases in the middle. CDR3 size: 12 residues. Germline V lookup: CDR1 SNHLY, CDR2 FYNNEI. The CDR3 DNA reads as TGTGCCAGCAGGAGAGAGAATCAGCCCCAGCATTTT. This gives the protein CASRRENQPQHF.

The rearrangement uses TRBV11-2 and TRBJ1-3; tentative D call: TRBD1 (6 bases). The germline CDR1 and CDR2 sequences are SGHAT and FQNNGV. The CDR3 is 15 residues long. V was cut by 5 bases and J by 0 bases, with 11 bases left in between. CDR3 coding DNA: TGTGCCAGCAGCACAAGGACAGTCTCTGGAAACACCATATATTTT. Translating it yields CASSTRTVSGNTIYF.

This clone was seen a few times. The genes are TRBV27 and TRBJ2-5; D is ambiguous. Trimming stripped 6 bases from V and 5 bases from J, with 16 bases between. Germline V lookup: CDR1 MNHEY, CDR2 SMNVEV (reference sequence). The CDR3 is 14 amino acids. This CDR3 reads CASREQLLVETQYF. In nucleotides, the CDR3 is TGTGCCAGCAGGGAGCAACTCCTTGTGGAGACCCAGTACTTC.

Here the CDR3 DNA reads TGCGCCAGCAGCACCACAGGTCTCTCATCCCAAGAGACCCAGTACTTC. Translating it yields CASSTTGLSSQETQYF. V and J are TRBV5-1 and TRBJ2-5, with D maybe TRBD1 (5 bases). V gave up 4 bases and J gave up 1 base, with 17 bases separating them. Germline lookup yields CDR1 SGHRS and CDR2 YFSETQ. The CDR3 totals 16 residues.

This clone was detected only once. The CDR3 reads CASSQHTGGGTEAFF. As DNA, the CDR3 is TGTGCCAGCTCACAGCACACAGGGGGCGGAACTGAAGCTTTCTTT. The rearrangement uses TRBV18 and TRBJ1-1; 9 positions agree with TRBD1. V lost 4 bases, J lost 5 bases, and 8 bases stayed unmatched. The germline V gene encodes CDR1 KGHSH and CDR2 LQKENI. There are 15 residues in the CDR3.

This clone appeared a single time. V is TRBV28 and J is TRBJ2-1; D remains unclear. CDR3 length equals 15 residues. The V and J ends lost 7 bases and 2 bases respectively, with 15 bases between them. The germline CDR1 and CDR2 sequences are MDHEN and SYDVKM. CDR3 sequence: CASTKSQVPYNEQFF. The CDR3 region has the DNA TGTGCCAGCACAAAGAGTCAGGTCCCCTACAATGAGCAGTTCTTC. The whole variable domain, filled in from reference TRBV28 and TRBJ2-1, reads DVKVTQSSRYLVKRTGEKVFLECVQDMDHENMFWYRQDPGLGLRLIYFSYDVKMKEKGDIPEGYSVSREKKERFSLILESASTNQTSMYLCASTKSQVPYNEQFFGPGTRLTVL.